This T cell receptor (beta chain) was obtained from a study of blood T cell repertoires in COVID-19. About the study: Spain, Italy and the United States supplied samples that represented acute and convalescent COVID-19. Nucleic acid was either cDNA or gDNA, and it came from T cells, B-cell-depleted T cells, or PBMCs.

Participants had their cohort set by participant-reported clinical history. Original methodology: For nucleated cells, counts were estimated from reference gene primer amplification. Data came from immunoSEQ multiplex PCR; TCRdb stores just in-frame clones and leaves some out. V and J calls plus clone size are reproduced from that table; the DNA served to infer D and trimming. The data contain 500,000 or so clones, roughly 87% of them singletons. The CDR3 is 14 amino acids. The germline gives CDR1 SGHNT, CDR2 YYREEE (reference sequence). V gave up 4 bases and J gave up 7 bases; unmatched junction bases: 11.

The clonotype was recovered from a woman aged 18-29 years who had recovered from COVID-19. Sequencing used PBMCs or T cells enriched from blood (not recorded which). The chain couples TRBV5-4 to TRBJ2-7, with 7 bases matching TRBD2. The CDR3 protein is CASSPRGGPLEQYF. The CDR3 DNA follows: TGTGCCAGCAGCCCGAGGGGAGGGCCCTTAGAGCAGTACTTC.